A single sample is the source of the 15 T cell receptor beta chains below, sequenced in a study of blood T cell repertoires in COVID-19. Assay: immunoSEQ multiplex PCR; the TCRdb copy retains only in-frame clones and omits some. The profile shows some 100,000 clones, around 88% of them singletons. The sample consisted of peripheral blood. Every receptor here comes from a human donor in a cohort sampled during active COVID-19.

In DNA form, the CDR3 reads TGTGCCAGCAGGACGGGAGGGTCAGATACGCAGTATTTT. Translating gives CASRTGGSDTQYF. J is TRBJ2-3 and V is TRBV27; TRBD2 matches 8 bases. The length of the CDR3 is 13 residues. In germline, CDR1 is MNHEY, CDR2 SMNVEV (reference sequence). Germline trimming cut 6 bases from V and 4 bases from J; bases unmatched to any gene: 3.

The chain has TRBV6-4 and TRBJ2-1; D possibly corresponds to TRBD2 (6 bases). Trimming stripped 3 bases from V and 6 bases from J, with 12 bases between. The CDR3 loop spans 14 amino acids. Looked up from germline, CDR1 is MRHNA and CDR2 is SNTAGT. In DNA form, the CDR3 reads TGTGCCAGCAGTGAGGAGGGGTGGGCCAATGAGCAGTTCTTC. Translated, it gives CASSEEGWANEQFF.

This sequence joins TRBV7-3 and TRBJ2-1; TRBD2 agrees at 11 bases. In germline, CDR1 is SGHTA, CDR2 FQGTGA. This CDR3 region has 16 residues. V shed 0 bases and J 3 bases; nucleotides not matched to a gene: 1. CDR3 sequence (DNA): TGTGCCAGCAGCTTAACGGGACTAGCGGTCTACAATGAGCAGTTCTTC. Its translation is CASSLTGLAVYNEQFF.

This chain links TRBV11-3 with TRBJ2-1; D is possibly TRBD1 (6 bases). Germline V gene data show CDR1 as SGHNT and CDR2 as YENEEA. V lost 0 bases and J lost 9, with 9 bases in between. The CDR3 has 13 amino acids. The CDR3 DNA follows: TGTGCCAGCAGCTTAGAAGGGGGAATTGAGCAGTTCTTC. Protein: CASSLEGGIEQFF.

The chain recombines TRBV28 with TRBJ2-3, with 9 bases matching TRBD2. V shed 6 bases and J 6 bases; nucleotides not matched to a gene: 4. The CDR3 covers 13 residues. Germline V gene sequence: CDR1 MDHEN, CDR2 SYDVKM. CDR3 DNA: TGTGCCAGCAGCCTAGCGGGGTTTGATACGCAGTATTTT. Residues: CASSLAGFDTQYF.

This sequence joins TRBV10-3 and TRBJ1-1; 9 nucleotides line up with TRBD1. The V segment lost 2 bases and the J segment 0 bases; nucleotides outside the gene matches: 1. The germline V gene has CDR1 ENHRY and CDR2 SYGVKD. The CDR3 is made up of 15 amino acids. The CDR3 protein is CAISEGQGLNTEAFF. As DNA, the CDR3 is TGTGCCATCAGTGAGGGACAGGGGCTGAACACTGAAGCTTTCTTT.

This chain uses TRBV11-2 with TRBJ2-3; D is perhaps TRBD1 (5 bases). V was cut by 2 bases and J by 0 bases, with 12 bases left in between. This CDR3 has 16 residues. Germline CDR1 reads SGHAT; CDR2 reads FQNNGV. The CDR3 spells CASSLWQDTSTDTQYF. As DNA, the CDR3 is TGTGCCAGCAGCTTATGGCAGGACACTAGCACAGATACGCAGTATTTT.

The chain couples TRBV5-1 to TRBJ2-7, with D unresolved. This CDR3 contains 13 residues. The V and J ends lost 2 bases and 0 bases respectively, with 6 bases between them. CDR1 is SGHRS, CDR2 YFSETQ, per germline. CDR3 bases: TGCGCCAGCAGCTTTGCCGGCTCCTACGAGCAGTACTTC. This translates into CASSFAGSYEQYF.

The V call is TRBV29-1, the J call TRBJ1-5; D may be TRBD1 (5 bases). Trimming took off 6 bases at V and 3 bases at J, with 12 bases between the two ends. The germline V gene encodes CDR1 SQVTM and CDR2 ANQGSEA. This CDR3 comprises 13 residues. In DNA form, the CDR3 reads TGCAGCGTCCGGGCAGGGAACAATCAGCCCCAGCATTTT. Translated, it gives CSVRAGNNQPQHF.

This rearrangement joins TRBV29-1 to TRBJ2-1, with a possible D match to TRBD2 (6 bases). The V end was cut by 7 bases, the J end by 3 bases, with 13 bases between. This CDR3 region has 13 residues. CDR1 and CDR2 (germline): SQVTM, ANQGSEA. CDR3 nucleotide sequence: TGCAGCGCGAACGTGGGGGGCTACAATGAGCAGTTCTTC. Translated: CSANVGGYNEQFF.

The chain uses TRBV9 and TRBJ2-3; 8 bases are a match to TRBD2. The CDR3 runs to 16 residues. V was pared by 0 bases and J by 4 bases, with 7 bases of the junction left unmatched. Germline lookup yields CDR1 SGDLS and CDR2 YYNGEE. The CDR3: CASSVGQREYSDTQYF. CDR3 nucleotide sequence: TGTGCCAGCAGCGTAGGTCAGCGGGAGTACTCAGATACGCAGTATTTT.

The chain employs TRBV19 and TRBJ2-2, with a tentative D call TRBD1 (6 bases). V lost 8 bases to trimming and J lost 1 base, with 14 bases between them. There are 15 residues in the CDR3. Germline-derived CDR1 and CDR2 are LNHDA and SQIVND (reference sequence). The CDR3 loop reads CASFIGTKNTGELFF. The CDR3 bases are TGTGCCAGTTTTATCGGGACAAAGAACACCGGGGAGCTGTTTTTT. The full variable domain, its missing parts supplied by reference TRBV19 and TRBJ2-2, is DGGITQSPKYLFRKEGQNVTLSCEQNLNHDAMYWYRQDPGQGLRLIYYSQIVNDFQKGDIAEGYSVSREKKESFPLTVTSAQKNPTAFYLCASFIGTKNTGELFFGEGSRLTVL.

The chain carries TRBV2 and TRBJ1-2; 7 bases map to TRBD1. V dropped 3 bases and J dropped 4; count of bases not matched to a gene: 8. The CDR3 has 15 amino acids. Germline V gene data show CDR1 as SNHLY and CDR2 as FYNNEI. CDR3 bases: TGTGCCAGCAGTGATTTCCCGGGACAGCTCTATGGCTACACCTTC. It yields the protein CASSDFPGQLYGYTF.

CDR3 sequence reads: CASSLSLGTGPEEQYF. The CDR3 nucleotides are TGTGCCAGCAGTTTATCCCTCGGGACAGGGCCCGAAGAGCAGTACTTC. V gene TRBV27 combines with J gene TRBJ2-7; 9 positions match TRBD1. The V gene end was trimmed by 0 bases and the J gene end by 7 bases; junction bases not matched to a gene: 10. The CDR3 sequence is 16 residues long. Per germline, CDR1 MNHEY and CDR2 SMNVEV (reference sequence).

The CDR3 DNA reads TGCAGTCTAGATGGCTACACCTTC. It yields the protein CSLDGYTF. This chain joins TRBV20-1 and TRBJ1-2; D unclear. Trimming took 8 bases from V and 6 from J, leaving 4 bases between them. The CDR3 is made up of 8 amino acids. Looked up from germline, CDR1 is DFQATT and CDR2 is SNEGSKA (reference sequence).